This entry concerns a single TCR beta chain. Its antigen is not known. Constant-region priming of around 500 ng total RNA yielded TCR beta cDNA. A slightly modified ARM-PCR protocol with three nested multiplex PCR rounds produced these TCR beta libraries. The two initial PCR rounds, roughly 11 cycles each, used TRBV1-TRBV30 forward and C-beta reverse primers. Using its own MiXCR run on the multiplex PCR reads, TCRdb lists one record per CDR3 protein. Of about 110,000 distinct CDR3 sequences in the sample, roughly 69% are singletons; the top ten hold about a tenth. The data originate from a study of tumor-infiltrating lymphocytes in primary liver carcinoma. Across the whole study: Ages ranged from 30 to 69, with HCC or mixed HCC-cholangiocarcinoma.

Whole-study results and caveats: Merely some 7.5-25% of top clones spanned all five tumor regions. Overlap in tumor-adjacent and tumor-blood pairs fell below that of tumor region pairs. A significantly higher top-250-clone fraction was recorded for tumors than for blood (p = 0.039).

The germline CDR1 and CDR2 sequences are MDHEN and SYDVKM. The CDR3 consists of 13 residues. The V end lost 6 bases, the J end lost 8 bases, and 14 bases lay between the germline ends. Co-extraction of RNA and DNA was performed on roughly 20-34 mg of unsorted bulk tissue. The source of this sequence is an older woman with primary liver carcinoma and hepatitis B virus infection. The material sequenced was liver tumor tissue from sampling region 1. As to subset: tumor region T1, superior pole. The J gene is TRBJ1-3, the V gene TRBV28; D gene unclear. The CDR3 loop reads CASRLGVEDTIYF. CDR3 DNA: TGTGCCAGCAGGCTCGGAGTGGAAGACACCATATATTTT.